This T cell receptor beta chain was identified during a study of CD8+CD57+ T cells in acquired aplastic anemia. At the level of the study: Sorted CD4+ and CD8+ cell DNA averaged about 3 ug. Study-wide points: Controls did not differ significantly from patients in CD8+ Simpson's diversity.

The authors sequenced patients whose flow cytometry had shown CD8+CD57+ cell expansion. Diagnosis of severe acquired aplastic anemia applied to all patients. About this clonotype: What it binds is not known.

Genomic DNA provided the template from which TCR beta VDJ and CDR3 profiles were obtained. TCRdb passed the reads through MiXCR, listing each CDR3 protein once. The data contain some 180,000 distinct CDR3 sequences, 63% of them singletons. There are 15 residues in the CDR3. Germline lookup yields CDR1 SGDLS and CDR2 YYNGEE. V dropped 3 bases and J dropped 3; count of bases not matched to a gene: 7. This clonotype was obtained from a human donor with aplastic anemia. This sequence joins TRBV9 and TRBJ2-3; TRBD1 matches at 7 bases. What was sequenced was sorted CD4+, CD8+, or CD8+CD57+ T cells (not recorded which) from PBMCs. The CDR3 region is CASSARQGLTDTQYF. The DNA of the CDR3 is TGTGCCAGCAGCGCGCGACAGGGCTTAACAGATACGCAGTATTTT.